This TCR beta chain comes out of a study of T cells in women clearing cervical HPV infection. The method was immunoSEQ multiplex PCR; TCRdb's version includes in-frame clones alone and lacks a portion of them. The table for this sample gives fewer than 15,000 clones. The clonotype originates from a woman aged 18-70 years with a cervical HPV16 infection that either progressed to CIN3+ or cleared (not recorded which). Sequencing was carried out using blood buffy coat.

CDR3 region: CSARVAGPGETQYF. The sequenced part of the CDR3 DNA is TGCAGTGCTAGAGTTGCGGGGCCGGGGGAGACC. The chain recombines TRBV20-1 with TRBJ2-5, with TRBD2 as a possible D gene (6 bases). The CDR3 end falls 3 residues outside the read, so it is completed with the germline J gene. Trimming cost V 1 base and J 5 bases, with 14 bases left between them. The CDR3 is 14 residues long. Germline V gene sequence: CDR1 DFQATT, CDR2 SNEGSKA (reference sequence).